The rows below give T cell receptor beta chains drawn from one sample of a study of blood T cells in healthy people across ages. TCRdb reanalysed the 5' RACE reads using MiXCR and keeps one entry per CDR3 protein. The repertoire holds 1.5 million or so distinct CDR3 sequences, about 42% seen once, with over 3.5% in the top ten. Sequenced input: blood. These receptors all stem from a woman aged 18 to 35 in good health. Both conserved end residues are part of each CDR3. D genes are given only for firm matches. The listing skips clone size in some rows; elsewhere it reads once, few, many or a size class.

V	J	D	size	DNA	CDR3
TRBV7-9	TRBJ2-7	NA	few	TGTGCCAGCAGCTTAGGAACAGGCTTGGGCTACGAGCAGTACTTC	CASSLGTGLGYEQYF
TRBV12-3/TRBV12-4	TRBJ2-2	TRBD1	NA	TGTGCCAGCAGTTTAGCACAGGGGAGGGAGCTGTTTTTT	CASSLAQGRELFF
TRBV11-2	TRBJ2-7	TRBD2	NA	TGTGCCAGCAGCTGGGGACCGATAGCTAGCGGGGACTCCTACGAGCAGTACTTC	CASSWGPIASGDSYEQYF
TRBV20-1	TRBJ1-6	NA	few	TGCAGTGCTAGACTCGAAAGGCAGCCCCTCCACTTT	CSARLERQPLHF
TRBV27	TRBJ1-5	NA	NA	TGTGCCAGCAGCATCCGGGACCCCAAAAATCAGCCCCAGCATTTT	CASSIRDPKNQPQHF
TRBV6-5	TRBJ2-1	NA	few	TGTGCCAGCAGTGACGCGGGTCCCCCCTACAATGAGCAGTTCTTC	CASSDAGPPYNEQFF
TRBV4-3	TRBJ1-1	NA	NA	TGCGCCAGCAGCCAAGAGGTAGAGGGACGAGAGAACACTGAAGCTTTCTTT	CASSQEVEGRENTEAFF
TRBV7-2	TRBJ1-6	NA	NA	TGTGCCAGCAGTTCTCTTCCTAATTCACCCCTCCACTTT	CASSSLPNSPLHF
TRBV6-5	TRBJ1-2	NA	NA	TGTGCCAGCAGTTACGAGGGTGGGGGGTATGGCTACACCTTC	CASSYEGGGYGYTF
TRBV5-1	TRBJ1-4	NA	NA	TGCGCCAGCAGCTCGGGACAAACGCTTAATGAAAAACTGTTTTTT	CASSSGQTLNEKLFF
TRBV20-1	TRBJ2-7	NA	NA	TGCAGTGCTAGAGAAAGGTTGTTCGACGAGCAGTACTTC	CSARERLFDEQYF
TRBV9	TRBJ2-1	NA	NA	TGTGCCAGCAGCGCGCCCTATAGCGTGAGCTCCTACAATGAGCAGTTCTTC	CASSAPYSVSSYNEQFF
TRBV7-6	TRBJ2-7	TRBD2	NA	TGTGCCAGCAGCCCGGAATTAGCGGGTAGCTCCTACGAGCAGTACTTC	CASSPELAGSSYEQYF
TRBV6-2/TRBV6-3	TRBJ2-4	TRBD2	NA	TGTGCCAGCAGTTACCGAGCGGGAGAGAAAAACATTCAGTACTTC	CASSYRAGEKNIQYF
TRBV20-1	TRBJ2-3	NA	NA	TGCAGTGCTAGACCGGACGTAGGCACAGATACGCAGTATTTT	CSARPDVGTDTQYF
TRBV6-5	TRBJ1-1	NA	NA	TGTGCCAGCAGTAAACAGGTTAACACTGAAGCTTTCTTT	CASSKQVNTEAFF